The 25 T cell receptor beta chains below all came from one sample that was sequenced in a study of blood T cell repertoires in COVID-19. Libraries were prepared by immunoSEQ multiplex PCR; TCRdb keeps only in-frame clonotypes and omits some of them. Altogether 300,000 to 400,000 clones are present, 75% to 90% being singletons, with the ten largest covering about 6.3%. Material: peripheral blood. These receptors all come from a woman between 45 and 60 years old with COVID-19, enrolled during active disease.

This rearrangement joins TRBV6-2 or TRBV6-3 to TRBJ1-1; no reliable D call. Trimming removed 0 bases from V and 1 base from J, with 12 bases in between. The CDR3 loop spans 16 amino acids. Germline-derived CDR1 and CDR2 are MNHEY and SVGEGT. CDR3 sequence: CASSYSLWEGNTEAFF. Here the CDR3 DNA reads TGTGCCAGCAGTTACTCTCTCTGGGAGGGGAACACTGAAGCTTTCTTT.

The chain employs TRBV6-5 and TRBJ1-5, with D maybe TRBD1 (6 bases). Germline-derived CDR1 and CDR2 are MNHEY and SVGAGI. CDR3 size: 13 residues. Between the trimmed V and J ends, which lost 5 bases and 5 bases, there was a span of 10 bases. DNA of the CDR3: TGTGCCAGCAGTAAACAGGGTGATCAGCCCCAGCATTTT. Amino acids: CASSKQGDQPQHF.

This clone showed up just a few times. The chain links TRBV3-1 (or the pseudogene TRBV3-2) to TRBJ2-1; D possibly corresponds to TRBD1 (5 bases). There are 16 residues in the CDR3. V was trimmed by 1 base and J by 2 bases, leaving 12 bases between them. Germline V gene lookup returns CDR1 LGHDT and CDR2 YNNKEL (reference sequence). CDR3 bases: TGTGCCAGCAGCCAAGGAACAGGTGTTACCTACAATGAGCAGTTCTTC. Translation: CASSQGTGVTYNEQFF.

Here the CDR3 reads CASTRTAGTSGNTQYF. The CDR3 DNA follows: TGTGCCAGTACTCGGACAGCCGGGACTAGCGGGAATACGCAGTATTTT. This sequence joins TRBV19 and TRBJ2-3, with TRBD2 identical over 13 bases. The CDR3 extends over 16 amino acids. The V segment lost 7 bases and the J segment 7 bases; nucleotides outside the gene matches: 11. Germline V lookup: CDR1 LNHDA, CDR2 SQIVND (reference sequence).

V is TRBV11-3 and J is TRBJ2-1; TRBD2 matches 9 bases. Germline assignment: CDR1 SGHNT and CDR2 YENEEA. The trim removed 5 bases at V and 7 bases at J, leaving 12 bases unmatched. This CDR3 spans 16 amino acids. Here the CDR3 reads CASSPRASGIHNEQFF. The DNA for the CDR3 is TGTGCCAGCAGCCCCAGGGCTAGCGGGATACATAATGAGCAGTTCTTC.

The chain carries TRBV27 and TRBJ2-7; 10 bases agree with TRBD2. The CDR3 has 15 residues. The trim removed 8 bases at V and 3 bases at J, leaving 10 bases unmatched. Germline CDR1 MNHEY, CDR2 SMNVEV (reference sequence). Here the CDR3 reads CASSPTSGIHYEQYF. DNA of the CDR3: TGTGCCAGCTCCCCCACTAGCGGGATTCACTACGAGCAGTACTTC.

The chain has TRBV11-3 and TRBJ2-7, with a possible D match to TRBD1 (6 bases). This CDR3 is built from 15 residues. V lost 5 bases and J 5 bases, leaving 19 bases between the germline ends. Germline CDR1 and CDR2: SGHNT and YENEEA. The CDR3 DNA sequence: TGTGCCAGCAGCCAAGGGACACACGTGAGGGACGAGCAGTACTTC. Amino acids: CASSQGTHVRDEQYF.

This chain joins TRBV7-9 and TRBJ2-7; 10 positions match TRBD2. The V gene's germline CDR1 is SEHNR and CDR2 FQNEAQ (reference sequence). The CDR3 extends over 16 amino acids. The V and J ends lost 5 bases and 4 bases, in that order; junction bases with no gene match: 11. Here the CDR3 reads CASSQYRTSGEYEQYF. The DNA for the CDR3 is TGTGCCAGCAGCCAATACAGGACTAGCGGAGAATACGAGCAGTACTTC.

This clone was observed a single time. This chain uses TRBV15 with TRBJ1-2; 9 nucleotides line up with TRBD1. Germline V gene lookup returns CDR1 LNHNV and CDR2 YYDKDF (reference sequence). The CDR3 sequence is 15 residues long. Losses at the gene ends were 8 bases for V and 6 bases for J; bases not matched to a gene: 13. CDR3 DNA: TGTGCCACCTGGAGACGGGACAGGGCTGAGGATGGCTACACCTTC. It codes for CATWRRDRAEDGYTF.

This chain connects TRBV3-1 (or the pseudogene TRBV3-2) to TRBJ2-5; D remains ambiguous. V was shortened by 1 base and J by 1 base, with 10 bases between the two germline ends. This CDR3 contains 15 residues. Germline CDR1 is LGHDT and CDR2 is YNNKEL (reference sequence). DNA of the CDR3: TGTGCCAGCAGCCAAGGTCGAGCGATCCAAGAGACCCAGTACTTC. Protein product: CASSQGRAIQETQYF.

The J gene is TRBJ1-1, the V gene TRBV7-8; D might be TRBD1 (5 bases). The CDR3 extends over 13 amino acids. CDR1 and CDR2 (germline): SGHVS, FQNEAQ. Trimming shortened V by 5 bases and J by 1 base, and 8 bases separated the two germline ends. This CDR3 reads CASSMDTNTEAFF. Here the CDR3 DNA reads TGTGCCAGCAGCATGGACACGAACACTGAAGCTTTCTTT.

The chain combines TRBV28 with TRBJ1-5; tentatively, D is TRBD1 (5 bases). Between the trimmed V and J ends, which lost 4 bases and 6 bases, there was a span of 7 bases. The length of the CDR3 is 12 residues. Germline V gene sequence: CDR1 MDHEN, CDR2 SYDVKM. The CDR3 DNA reads TGTGCCAGCAGTTGGGGGGGTCAGCCCCAGCATTTT. This sequence encodes CASSWGGQPQHF.

The chain carries TRBV5-4 and TRBJ1-4; 11 bases agree with TRBD1. Germline CDR1 is SGHNT and CDR2 is YYREEE (reference sequence). The junction had 6 bases not matched to a gene; V was cut back by 4 bases and J by 7 bases. This CDR3 comprises 15 residues. Here the CDR3 DNA reads TGTGCCAGCAGCACCGGACAGGGGGCACGTGAAAAACTGTTTTTT. This gives the protein CASSTGQGAREKLFF. Combining the CDR3 with reference TRBV5-4 and TRBJ1-4 gives the whole variable domain ETGVTQSPTHLIKTRGQQVTLRCSSQSGHNTVSWYQQALGQGPQFIFQYYREEENGRGNFPPRFSGLQFPNYSSELNVNALELDDSALYLCASSTGQGAREKLFFGSGTQLSVL.

The chain couples TRBV18 to TRBJ2-2; TRBD2 aligns across 10 bases. CDR1 is KGHSH and CDR2 is LQKENI in the germline V gene. CDR3 length: 16 amino acids. After removal of 5 bases from V and 7 bases from J, the junction contained 10 bases not matched to a gene. CDR3 amino acids: CASSVLAGDEVGELFF. CDR3 DNA: TGTGCCAGCTCAGTTCTAGCGGGAGACGAAGTCGGGGAGCTGTTTTTT.

This clone was seen ten or more times. This chain joins TRBV4-2 and TRBJ1-1; 7 bases match TRBD1. CDR3 size: 16 residues. Germline trimming cut 6 bases from V and 0 bases from J; bases unmatched to any gene: 10. Germline CDR1 and CDR2: LGHNA and YNFKEQ. The CDR3: CASRRTQGGLNTEAFF. The DNA of the CDR3 is TGTGCCAGCAGGCGCACTCAGGGGGGCTTGAACACTGAAGCTTTCTTT.

The chain couples TRBV9 to TRBJ1-4; D gene uncertain. The V end was cut by 0 bases, the J end by 3 bases, with 9 bases between. The germline CDR1 and CDR2 sequences are SGDLS and YYNGEE. The CDR3 is 15 amino acids. CDR3 region: CASSVGGLPNEKLFF. The CDR3, as DNA: TGTGCCAGCAGCGTAGGAGGGCTGCCTAATGAAAAACTGTTTTTT.

The chain is built from TRBV13 and TRBJ1-2; 8 nucleotides match TRBD1. Trimming cost V 1 base and J 0 bases; bases outside gene matches: 7. Germline values: CDR1 PRHDT, CDR2 FYEKMQ (reference sequence). CDR3 length: 17 amino acids. The CDR3 loop is CASSLVGQGFSNYGYTF. The CDR3 DNA follows: TGTGCCAGCAGCTTAGTCGGACAGGGTTTTTCTAACTATGGCTACACCTTC.

This clone appeared many times. V and J are TRBV7-9 and TRBJ2-6; 9 positions agree with TRBD1. Germline V lookup: CDR1 SEHNR, CDR2 FQNEAQ (reference sequence). Trimming cost V 6 bases and J 4 bases; bases outside gene matches: 16. CDR3 length: 19 residues. For the CDR3, the DNA is TGTGCCAGCAGTTATACCGGGACAGGGTTGTTGTGGGGGGCCAACGTCCTGACTTTC. Translation: CASSYTGTGLLWGANVLTF.

This chain connects TRBV15 to TRBJ2-1; 7 nucleotides match TRBD1. J was trimmed by 8 bases and V by 4 bases; bases with no gene match: 11. The germline V gene encodes CDR1 LNHNV and CDR2 YYDKDF (reference sequence). This CDR3 has 15 amino acids. The CDR3 loop is CATSTLQTGIDEQFF. Written as DNA, the CDR3 is TGTGCCACCAGCACCCTACAGACAGGGATCGATGAGCAGTTCTTC.

The chain carries TRBV7-9 and TRBJ1-2; the D gene is possibly TRBD1 (5 bases). Trimming removed 5 bases from V and 6 bases from J, with 22 bases in between. The CDR3 runs to 16 residues. From germline, CDR1 is SEHNR and CDR2 FQNEAQ (reference sequence). The CDR3 region is CASSPLPPGGLDGYTF. Written as DNA, the CDR3 is TGTGCCAGCAGCCCCCTACCTCCGGGGGGATTAGATGGCTACACCTTC.

The CDR3 protein is CASSSRDTSPEKLFF. Written as DNA, the CDR3 is TGCGCCAGCAGCTCCCGGGACACTTCCCCCGAAAAACTGTTTTTT. The chain joins TRBV5-1 to TRBJ1-4; a weak D match, TRBD1 (6 bases). The CDR3 length is 15 residues. Germline lookup yields CDR1 SGHRS and CDR2 YFSETQ. V lost 3 bases and J lost 8, with 17 bases in between.

The chain carries TRBV5-1 and TRBJ2-5; tentatively, D is TRBD2 (6 bases). V was clipped by 4 bases and J by 5 bases, with 18 bases between them. Germline V gene sequence: CDR1 SGHRS, CDR2 YFSETQ. This CDR3 contains 15 residues. CDR3 sequence: CASSGTRDSVETQYF. The CDR3 nucleotides are TGCGCCAGCAGCGGAACCCGGGACTCCGTCGAGACCCAGTACTTC. Full variable domain (missing parts from reference TRBV5-1 and TRBJ2-5): KAGVTQTPRYLIKTRGQQVTLSCSPISGHRSVSWYQQTPGQGLQFLFEYFSETQRNKGNFPGRFSGRQFSNSRSEMNVSTLELGDSALYLCASSGTRDSVETQYFGPGTRLLVL.

This chain joins TRBV7-9 and TRBJ2-7, with 10 nucleotides matching TRBD2. The CDR3 runs to 16 residues. With 1 base clipped from V and 3 bases from J, the junction kept 6 bases outside the gene matches. Germline V gene lookup returns CDR1 SEHNR and CDR2 FQNEAQ (reference sequence). CDR3 DNA: TGTGCCAGCAGCTTAGGGGCTAGCGGGAGTAGCTACGAGCAGTACTTC. This gives the protein CASSLGASGSSYEQYF.

This chain links TRBV9 with TRBJ2-3, with D perhaps matching TRBD1 (5 bases). Per germline, CDR1 SGDLS and CDR2 YYNGEE. The CDR3 is 16 residues long. Trimming shortened V by 0 bases and J by 5 bases, and 16 bases separated the two germline ends. CDR3 sequence: CASSVVSRVPGDTQYF. In DNA form, the CDR3 reads TGTGCCAGCAGCGTAGTCTCCAGGGTGCCGGGAGATACGCAGTATTTT.

In DNA form, the CDR3 reads TGTGCCAGCAGCTTAAGCTCGGGCGGGAGGAGCTCCTACGAGCAGTACTTC. As protein: CASSLSSGGRSSYEQYF. The genes are TRBV7-9 and TRBJ2-7, with 8 bases aligning to TRBD2. Trimming removed 2 bases from V and 0 bases from J; junction bases left unmatched: 9. Germline lookup yields CDR1 SEHNR and CDR2 FQNEAQ (reference sequence). The CDR3 extends over 17 amino acids.